A single sample is the source of the 2 T cell receptor beta chains below, sequenced in a study of shared clonotypes between healthy human individuals. Sequencing was performed with immunoSEQ multiplex PCR; in TCRdb, only in-frame clones are kept and a portion is missing. The sample carries roughly 770,000 clones, 90% to 98% recorded once. CD45RO-negative, CCR7-positively selected cells formed the naive CD8 fraction, excluding terminally differentiated effector memory CD45RA+ cells. Sequenced: naive CD8+ T cells sorted from blood. These receptors all come from a man aged 25 to 40 in good health.

This clone was counted once. The chain has TRBV25-1 and TRBJ2-5; 9 positions match TRBD2. CDR1 MGHDK and CDR2 SYGVNS come from the germline V gene. Trimming removed 4 bases from V and 3 bases from J; junction bases left unmatched: 6. CDR3 length equals 15 residues. Written as DNA, the CDR3 is TGTGCCAGCAGTGTTTTAGCGGGAGAGGAAGAGACCCAGTACTTC. This sequence encodes CASSVLAGEEETQYF.

The chain joins TRBV27 to TRBJ2-1, with D possibly matching TRBD2 (5 bases). V lost 5 bases, J lost 5 bases, and 10 bases lay in between. The CDR3 length is 13 residues. The germline V gene has CDR1 MNHEY and CDR2 SMNVEV (reference sequence). The CDR3 nucleotides read TGTGCCAGCAGTACGGCGGGTGACAATGAGCAGTTCTTC. Translation: CASSTAGDNEQFF.